The 10 T cell receptor beta chains presented below share a single source sample, sequenced in a study of Ad26.COV2.S vaccination and SARS-CoV-2 variants. Treatment given: 15 to 20 received Ad26.COV2.S at low or high dose, single or two shots; five or six received placebo; per-sample allocation not given. Collection of samples fell on day 63 after the first vaccine or placebo injection. TCRdb keeps only in-frame clones here, not all; method: immunoSEQ multiplex PCR. The sample records roughly 300,000 clones, roughly 90% being singletons. Sequencing used peripheral blood, obtained in a trial of Ad26.COV2.S vaccine versus placebo. The receptors derive from a person aged 18-60 years who received the Ad26.COV2.S COVID-19 vaccine or a placebo.

The chain couples TRBV10-3 to TRBJ2-5; possible D gene TRBD2, 5 bases. Deletions cut 0 bases from V and 3 bases from J, with 5 bases between. This CDR3 contains 13 residues. Germline V lookup: CDR1 ENHRY, CDR2 SYGVKD. CDR3 DNA: TGTGCCATCAGTGAGTCCGGGGAAGAGACCCAGTACTTC. Its protein product is CAISESGEETQYF.

The J gene is TRBJ1-2, the V gene TRBV9, with a tentative D call TRBD1 (5 bases). Germline lookup yields CDR1 SGDLS and CDR2 YYNGEE. The CDR3 spans 14 residues. V was trimmed by 0 bases and J by 2 bases, leaving 8 bases between them. CDR3 in amino acids: CASSVGDLNYGYTF. The CDR3 DNA reads as TGTGCCAGCAGCGTAGGGGACTTAAACTATGGCTACACCTTC.

The J gene is TRBJ2-7, the V gene TRBV18; possible D gene TRBD2, 5 bases. From germline, CDR1 is KGHSH and CDR2 LQKENI. V gave up 4 bases and J gave up 3 bases, with 13 bases separating them. The CDR3 covers 14 residues. The CDR3 nucleotides read TGTGCCAGCTCACGGTCTAGGGCGGGCTACGAGCAGTACTTC. Amino acids: CASSRSRAGYEQYF.

The count of this clone is one. In DNA form, the CDR3 reads TGTGCCAGCAGTGAATATAAGACCCAGTACTTC. Protein: CASSEYKTQYF. The chain couples TRBV25-1 to TRBJ2-5; no clear D. This CDR3 spans 11 amino acids. Between the trimmed V and J ends, which lost 0 bases and 6 bases, there was a span of 2 bases. Germline V lookup: CDR1 MGHDK, CDR2 SYGVNS.

The V and J genes are TRBV5-5 and TRBJ1-1; no reliable D call. With 7 bases removed from V and 0 bases from J, the gap between germline ends came to 19 bases. The germline V gene has CDR1 SGHKS and CDR2 YYEKEE (reference sequence). This CDR3 contains 16 residues. CDR3 in DNA: TGTGCCAGCTACTCCGTTAGCGGAAGCCTGAACACTGAAGCTTTCTTT. Encoded protein: CASYSVSGSLNTEAFF.

The chain combines TRBV5-6 with TRBJ2-3, with 11 bases identical to TRBD2. After removal of 6 bases from V and 5 bases from J, the junction contained 5 bases not matched to a gene. This CDR3 spans 14 amino acids. The germline V gene has CDR1 SGHDT and CDR2 YYEEEE. The DNA of the CDR3 is TGTGCCAGCAAACAACTAGCGGGAGTAGATACGCAGTATTTT. Translating gives CASKQLAGVDTQYF.

The chain links TRBV3-1 (or the pseudogene TRBV3-2) to TRBJ1-6; D is uncertain. The CDR3 has 15 amino acids. Trimming cost V 6 bases and J 10 bases, with 19 bases left between them. Per germline, CDR1 LGHDT and CDR2 YNNKEL (reference sequence). The CDR3 region has the DNA TGTGCCAGCAGACTAAAACCACAAGGTGGGTCACCCCTCCACTTT. As protein: CASRLKPQGGSPLHF.

The chain is built from TRBV3-1 (or the pseudogene TRBV3-2) and TRBJ1-5, with a tentative D call TRBD1 (5 bases). Germline V CDR1 and CDR2: LGHDT, YNNKEL (reference sequence). V lost 3 bases, J lost 5 bases, and 11 bases lay in between. The length of the CDR3 is 14 residues. This chain's CDR3 is CASSQQGVDQPQHF. In nucleotides, the CDR3 is TGTGCCAGCAGCCAGCAGGGTGTGGATCAGCCCCAGCATTTT.

CDR3 residues: CASSQTYRDRGEDTQYF. The CDR3 DNA sequence: TGTGCCAGCAGCCAAACCTACCGGGACAGGGGGGAAGATACGCAGTATTTT. The chain joins TRBV14 to TRBJ2-3; TRBD1 aligns across 11 bases. Germline-derived CDR1 and CDR2 are SGHDN and FVKESK. V lost 2 bases to trimming and J lost 5 bases; unmatched junction nucleotides: 9. CDR3 length: 17 amino acids.

This chain uses TRBV4-3 with TRBJ2-1, with D possibly being TRBD1 (8 bases). The CDR3 covers 15 residues. Germline CDR1 and CDR2: LGHNA and YSLEER. Trimming shortened V by 3 bases and J by 9 bases, and 18 bases separated the two germline ends. The CDR3 sequence: CASSQEDRDYIEQFF. CDR3 sequence (DNA): TGCGCCAGCAGCCAGGAGGACAGGGACTATATTGAGCAGTTCTTC.